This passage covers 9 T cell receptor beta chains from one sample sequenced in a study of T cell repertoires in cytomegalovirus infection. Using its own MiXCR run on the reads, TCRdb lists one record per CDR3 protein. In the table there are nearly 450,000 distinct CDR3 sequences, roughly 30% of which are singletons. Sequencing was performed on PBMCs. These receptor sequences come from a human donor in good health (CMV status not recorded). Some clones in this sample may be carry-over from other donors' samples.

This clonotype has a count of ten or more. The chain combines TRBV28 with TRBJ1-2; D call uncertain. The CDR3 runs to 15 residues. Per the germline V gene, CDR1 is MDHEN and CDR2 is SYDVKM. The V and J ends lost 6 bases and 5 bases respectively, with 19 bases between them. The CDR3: CASRPSGGTVYGYTF. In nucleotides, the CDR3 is TGTGCCAGCAGACCTTCGGGAGGTACTGTATATGGCTACACCTTC.

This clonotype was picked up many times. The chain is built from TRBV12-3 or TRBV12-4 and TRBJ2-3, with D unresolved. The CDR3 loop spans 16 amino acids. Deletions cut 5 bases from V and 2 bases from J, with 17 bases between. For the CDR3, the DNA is TGTGCCAGCAGTGCCCGACCCTCTACGTCCACAGATACGCAGTATTTT. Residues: CASSARPSTSTDTQYF.

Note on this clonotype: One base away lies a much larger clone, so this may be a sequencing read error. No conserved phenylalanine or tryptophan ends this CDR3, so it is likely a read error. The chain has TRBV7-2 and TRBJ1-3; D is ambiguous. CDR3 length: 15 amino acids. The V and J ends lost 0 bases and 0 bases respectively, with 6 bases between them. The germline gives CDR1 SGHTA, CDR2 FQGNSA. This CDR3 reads CASSLARSSGNTIYL. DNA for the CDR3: TGTGCCAGCAGCTTAGCGCGGTCCTCTGGAAACACCATATATTTG.

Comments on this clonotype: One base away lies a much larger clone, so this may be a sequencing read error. CDR3 sequence: CASSVPGRPSYNEQFF. CDR3 coding DNA: TGTGCCAGCAGTGTACCGGGACGCCCGTCCTACAATGAGCAGTTCTTC. The rearrangement links TRBV12-3 or TRBV12-4 to TRBJ2-1; D is possibly TRBD1 or TRBD2 (5 bases each). V was cut by 5 bases and J by 1 base, with 15 bases left in between. This CDR3 contains 16 residues.

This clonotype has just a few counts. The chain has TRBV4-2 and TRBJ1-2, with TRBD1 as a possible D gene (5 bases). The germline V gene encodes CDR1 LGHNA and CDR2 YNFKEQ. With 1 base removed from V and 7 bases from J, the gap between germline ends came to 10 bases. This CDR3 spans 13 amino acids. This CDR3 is CASSQAGLRGYTF. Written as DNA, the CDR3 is TGTGCCAGCAGCCAAGCGGGGCTCCGTGGCTACACCTTC.

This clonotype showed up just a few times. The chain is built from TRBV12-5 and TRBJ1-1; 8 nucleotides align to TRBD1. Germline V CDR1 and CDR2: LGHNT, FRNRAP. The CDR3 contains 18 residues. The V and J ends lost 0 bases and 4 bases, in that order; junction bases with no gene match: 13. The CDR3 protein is CASGLVTRQGARSTEAFF. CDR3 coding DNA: TGTGCTAGTGGTTTGGTAACAAGGCAGGGGGCGCGAAGCACTGAAGCTTTCTTT.

The chain's CDR3 is CASSHVLVWETQYF. The CDR3, as DNA: TGTGCCAGCAGCCACGTTCTAGTGTGGGAGACCCAGTACTTC. The chain uses TRBV3-1 and TRBJ2-5, with D hard to call. CDR1 and CDR2 (germline): LGHDT, YNNKEL (reference sequence). Trimming removed 3 bases from V and 5 bases from J, with 13 bases in between. This CDR3 has 14 amino acids.

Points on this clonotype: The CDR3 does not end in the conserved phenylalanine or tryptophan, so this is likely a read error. The CDR3 loop is CASSYDSSGANVLTL. DNA for the CDR3: TGTGCCAGCAGTTACGACAGCTCTGGGGCCAACGTCCTGACTTTA. This chain links TRBV6-2 or TRBV6-3 with TRBJ2-6, with D tentatively TRBD1 (5 bases). The CDR3 runs 15 residues. With 2 bases removed from V and 0 bases from J, the gap between germline ends came to 5 bases. Germline V gives CDR1 MNHEY, CDR2 SVGEGT.

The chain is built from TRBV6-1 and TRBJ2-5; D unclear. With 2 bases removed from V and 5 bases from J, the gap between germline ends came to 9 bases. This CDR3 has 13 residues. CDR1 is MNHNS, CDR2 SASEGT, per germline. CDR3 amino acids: CASSEIDVETQYF. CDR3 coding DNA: TGTGCCAGCAGTGAAATTGATGTCGAGACCCAGTACTTC.